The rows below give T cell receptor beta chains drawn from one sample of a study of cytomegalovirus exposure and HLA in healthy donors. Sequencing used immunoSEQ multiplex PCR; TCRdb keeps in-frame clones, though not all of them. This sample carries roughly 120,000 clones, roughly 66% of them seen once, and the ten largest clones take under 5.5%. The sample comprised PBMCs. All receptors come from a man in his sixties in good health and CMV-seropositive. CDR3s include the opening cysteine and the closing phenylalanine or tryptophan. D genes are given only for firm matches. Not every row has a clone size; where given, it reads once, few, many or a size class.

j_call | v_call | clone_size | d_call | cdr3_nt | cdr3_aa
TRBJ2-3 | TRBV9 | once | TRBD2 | TGTGCCAGCAGCGCTACCGACTTAGCGGGGGGGCGGAACACAGATACGCAGTATTTT | CASSATDLAGGRNTDTQYF
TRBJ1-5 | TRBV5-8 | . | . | TGTGCCAGCAGCTGGGGGGGGGACTTCAATCAGCCCCAGCATTTT | CASSWGGDFNQPQHF
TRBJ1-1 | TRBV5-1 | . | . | TGCGCCAGCAGCTTGGACTTGGGGGGGGCTTTCTTT | CASSLDLGGAFF
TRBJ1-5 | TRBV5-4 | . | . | TGTGCCACCCAGACAGACCCCAATCAGCCCCAGCATTTT | CATQTDPNQPQHF
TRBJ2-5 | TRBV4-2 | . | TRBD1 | TGTGCCAGCAGCCAAGATGCAACAGGGGGGCGCCAAGAGACCCAGTACTTC | CASSQDATGGRQETQYF
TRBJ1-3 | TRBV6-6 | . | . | TGTGCCAGCAGAGACAGGTTTCTTGGAAACACCATATATTTT | CASRDRFLGNTIYF
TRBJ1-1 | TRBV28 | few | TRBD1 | TGTGCCAGCAGTTTGACAGGGGCGATGGACACTGAAGCTTTCTTT | CASSLTGAMDTEAFF
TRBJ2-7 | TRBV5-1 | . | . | TGCGCCAGCAGCTTGGAGGCGGTCTACGAGCAGTACTTC | CASSLEAVYEQYF
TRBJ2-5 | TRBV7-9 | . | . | TGTGCCAGCAGCTTAGCCGGGGGTGAGACCCAGTACTTC | CASSLAGGETQYF
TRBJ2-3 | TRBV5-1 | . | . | TGCGCCAGCAGCTTGGCCACAGCTAACACAGATACGCAGTATTTT | CASSLATANTDTQYF
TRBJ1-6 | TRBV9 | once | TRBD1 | TGTGCCAGCAGCGTAGAGGGGACAGGGGGTTCACCCCTCCACTTT | CASSVEGTGGSPLHF
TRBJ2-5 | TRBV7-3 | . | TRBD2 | TGTGCCAGCAGCTTGGGGCTAGCGGGGAGACACGGAGAGACCCAGTACTTC | CASSLGLAGRHGETQYF
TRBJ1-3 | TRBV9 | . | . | TGTGCCAGCAGCACTTTGATGACGACAGGATATGGAAACACCATATATTTT | CASSTLMTTGYGNTIYF
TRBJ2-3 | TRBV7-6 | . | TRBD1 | TGTGCCAGCAGCTTATTCGAGCCGACAGGGACAATAAGGTCAGGCACAGATACGCAGTATTTT | CASSLFEPTGTIRSGTDTQYF
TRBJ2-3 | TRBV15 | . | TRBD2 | TGTGCCACCAGCAGAGGGTATACGGGGGGATACACAGATACGCAGTATTTT | CATSRGYTGGYTDTQYF
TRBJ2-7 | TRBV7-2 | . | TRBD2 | TGTGCCTCTCAACCAAGACTAGCGGGGTCCTACGAGCAGTACTTC | CASQPRLAGSYEQYF
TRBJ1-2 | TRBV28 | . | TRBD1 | TGTGCCAGCAGAGAGGGATCCCGGGACAGGGCCGATGGCTACACCTTC | CASREGSRDRADGYTF
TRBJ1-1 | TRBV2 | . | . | TGTGCCAGCAGTGTAACCCACAGTAACACTGAAGCTTTCTTT | CASSVTHSNTEAFF
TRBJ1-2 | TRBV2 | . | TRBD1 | TGTGCCAGCAGTCGCCAACTAACCGGACAGGGTAGGGGCTACACCTTC | CASSRQLTGQGRGYTF
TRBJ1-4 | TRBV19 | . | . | TGTGCCAGTAGTTTGGGACCGGGCGGGGGTGAAAAACTGTTTTTT | CASSLGPGGGEKLFF
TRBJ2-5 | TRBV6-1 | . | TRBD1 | TGTGCCAGCAGTGAAGGCTTCGGGACAGGCCAAGAGACCCAGTACTTC | CASSEGFGTGQETQYF
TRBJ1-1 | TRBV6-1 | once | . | TGTGCCAGCAGTGAGTCTGGGTACCAGGGTTACACTGAAGCTTTCTTT | CASSESGYQGYTEAFF
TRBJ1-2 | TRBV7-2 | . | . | TGTGCCAGCAGCCCCCGGAGGGTAGAGTATGGCTACCCCTTC | CASSPRRVEYGYPF
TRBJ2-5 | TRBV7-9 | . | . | TGTGCCAGCAGCTTAGCCAGGCTCCAAGAGACCCAGTACTTC | CASSLARLQETQYF
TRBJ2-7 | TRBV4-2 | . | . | TGTGCCAGCAGCCAAGACGTTTACGAGCAGTACTTC | CASSQDVYEQYF
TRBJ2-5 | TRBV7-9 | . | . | TGTGCCAGCAGTCAATTTAGGGGCGGAGAGACCCAGTACTTC | CASSQFRGGETQYF
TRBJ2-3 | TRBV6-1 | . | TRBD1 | TGTGCCAGCAGTGCATGGGACAGGGGCAACCCAGATACGCAGTATTTT | CASSAWDRGNPDTQYF
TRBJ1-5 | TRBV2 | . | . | TGTGCCAGCTCGACAGACAGAAATCAGCCCCAGCATTTT | CASSTDRNQPQHF
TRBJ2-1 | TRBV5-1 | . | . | TGCGCCAGCAGCTCCACAGGGACTGAGCAGTTCTTC | CASSSTGTEQFF
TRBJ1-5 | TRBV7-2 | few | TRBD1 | TGTGCCAGCAGCTTTCCGGGACAGGGTCAGCCCCAGCATTTT | CASSFPGQGQPQHF
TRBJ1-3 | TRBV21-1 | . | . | TGTGCCAGCAGCACTAGATGGGACAAGGAAGGAAACACCATATATTTT | CASSTRWDKEGNTIYF
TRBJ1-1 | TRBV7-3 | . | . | TGTGCCAGCAGCTTAAACGGCGGGAACACTGAAGCTTTCTTT | CASSLNGGNTEAFF
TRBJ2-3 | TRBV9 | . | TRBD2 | TGTGCCAGCAGCGCCCTAGCTAGCGGGGCACGACATACGCAGTATTTT | CASSALASGARHTQYF
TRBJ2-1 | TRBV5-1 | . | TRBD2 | TGCGCCAGCAGCGAAATTCGGACTAGCGGGGGGGCCGGAACGTACAATGAGCAGTTCTTC | CASSEIRTSGGAGTYNEQFF
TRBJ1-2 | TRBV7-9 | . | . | TGTGCCAGCAGCTTAGTGGGCAGATTCTATGGCTACACCTTC | CASSLVGRFYGYTF
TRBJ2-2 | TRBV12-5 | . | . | TGTGCTAGTGGTTTGGTAACAGGGGGGGACACCGGGGAGCTGTTTTTT | CASGLVTGGDTGELFF
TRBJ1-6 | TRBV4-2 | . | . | TGTGCCAGTTCCTTGACGGGGGACTATAATTCACCCCTCCACTTT | CASSLTGDYNSPLHF
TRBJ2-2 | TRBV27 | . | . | TGTGCCAGCAGTTTTCAGGAAGGCGGGGAGCTGTTTTTT | CASSFQEGGELFF
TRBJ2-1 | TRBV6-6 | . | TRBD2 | TGTGCCAGCCGATTCTCCGCCGGCGGGGGAAGGGATGAGCAGTTCTTC | CASRFSAGGGRDEQFF
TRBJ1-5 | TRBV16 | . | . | TGTGCCAGCAGCCAATTGGTTGTAGATGTTCAGCCCCAGCATTTT | CASSQLVVDVQPQHF
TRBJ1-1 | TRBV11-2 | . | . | TGTGCCAGCAGCTTAGGGGCCCCGTTAAATGAAGCTTTCTTT | CASSLGAPLNEAFF
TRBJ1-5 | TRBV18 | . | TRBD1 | TGTGCCAGCTCACCGACACAGGGGGCCAACAATCAGCCCCAGCATTTT | CASSPTQGANNQPQHF
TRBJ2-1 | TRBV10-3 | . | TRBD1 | TGTGCCATCAGTGAGTTCTTCGAGACAGGGGTTGTAAATGAGCAGTTCTTC | CAISEFFETGVVNEQFF
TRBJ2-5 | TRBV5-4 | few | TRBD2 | TGTGCCAGCAGCTTGGCCTTTGGACTAGCGGGCCGGGAGACCCAGTACTTC | CASSLAFGLAGRETQYF
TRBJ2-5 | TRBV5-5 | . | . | TGTGCCAGCAGCTTGGGACTAGTCGAGGTGACCCAGTACTTC | CASSLGLVEVTQYF
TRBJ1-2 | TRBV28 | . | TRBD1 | TGTGCCAGCAGTTTGTACAGGGGGTATGGCTACACCTTC | CASSLYRGYGYTF
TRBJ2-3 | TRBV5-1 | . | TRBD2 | TGCGCCAGCAGCCGGGACTACACAGATACGCAGTATTTT | CASSRDYTDTQYF
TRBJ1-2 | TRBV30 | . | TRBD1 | TGTGCCTGGGACAGGGGCTATGGCTACACCTTC | CAWDRGYGYTF
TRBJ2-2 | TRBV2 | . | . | TGTGCCAGCAGTGATTCACAGTCTCTATGGACCGGGGAGCTGTTTTTT | CASSDSQSLWTGELFF
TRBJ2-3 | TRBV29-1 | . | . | TGCAGCGTTGAAGGGGGGACACTTAGAGCAGATACGCAGTATTTT | CSVEGGTLRADTQYF
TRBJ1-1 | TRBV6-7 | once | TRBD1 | TGTGCCAGCCGGGGCCAGGGGGCGTTGGAAGGGAACACTGAAGCTTTCTTT | CASRGQGALEGNTEAFF
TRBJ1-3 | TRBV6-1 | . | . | TGTGCCAGCGCGATGACGGAGATCGGAAACACCATATATTTT | CASAMTEIGNTIYF
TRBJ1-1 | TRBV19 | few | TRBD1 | TGTGCCAGTACCACCGGGACAGGGATGAACACTGAAGCTTTCTTT | CASTTGTGMNTEAFF